Presented here are 20 T cell receptor beta chains from one specimen sequenced in a study of cytomegalovirus exposure and HLA in healthy donors. Data came from immunoSEQ multiplex PCR; TCRdb stores just in-frame clones and leaves some out. The sample holds 100,000 to 120,000 clones; roughly 87% are singletons and the top ten take around 2%. Sequencing used PBMCs. The receptors shown here come from a woman aged 18-35 years in good health and CMV-seronegative.

This chain links TRBV15 with TRBJ2-1, with 10 bases lining up with TRBD2. Germline V gene data show CDR1 as LNHNV and CDR2 as YYDKDF (reference sequence). J was trimmed by 10 bases and V by 8 bases; bases with no gene match: 11. This CDR3 contains 14 residues. In DNA form, the CDR3 reads TGTGCCACCCGGCCCGGGACTAGCGTCTTGGAGCAGTTCTTC. This encodes CATRPGTSVLEQFF.

V usage is TRBV28 and J usage is TRBJ2-7; 8 bases are a match to TRBD1. CDR3 length equals 14 residues. The V and J ends lost 3 bases and 3 bases, in that order; junction bases with no gene match: 4. Germline loops: CDR1 MDHEN, CDR2 SYDVKM. CDR3 nucleotide sequence: TGTGCCAGCAGTTTCCCGGACAGGGACTACGAGCAGTACTTC. This encodes CASSFPDRDYEQYF. The full variable domain, rest sourced from reference TRBV28 and TRBJ2-7, is DVKVTQSSRYLVKRTGEKVFLECVQDMDHENMFWYRQDPGLGLRLIYFSYDVKMKEKGDIPEGYSVSREKKERFSLILESASTNQTSMYLCASSFPDRDYEQYFGPGTRLTVT.

V and J are TRBV2 and TRBJ2-2, with 8 bases aligning to TRBD2. CDR1 and CDR2 from the germline V gene are SNHLY and FYNNEI. The CDR3 is 12 amino acids. The CDR3: CAKRGTTGELFF. As DNA, the CDR3 is TGTGCTAAGCGGGGGACCACCGGGGAGCTGTTTTTT.

The chain couples TRBV10-2 to TRBJ2-3; 15 positions match TRBD2. V was pared by 10 bases and J by 3 bases, with 8 bases of the junction left unmatched. The CDR3 has 16 residues. Per germline, CDR1 WSHSY and CDR2 SAAADI. The CDR3 bases are TGCGCCACGTCGGGACTAGCGGGAGGTGGGACAGATACGCAGTATTTT. Amino acid sequence: CATSGLAGGGTDTQYF.

V gene TRBV5-4 combines with J gene TRBJ1-5, with a possible D match to TRBD1 (6 bases). Germline assignment: CDR1 SGHNT and CDR2 YYREEE (reference sequence). This CDR3 spans 14 amino acids. V lost 4 bases and J 2 bases, leaving 10 bases between the germline ends. CDR3 loop: CASSLEGGNQPQHF. The CDR3 DNA is TGTGCCAGCAGCCTGGAGGGGGGCAATCAGCCCCAGCATTTT.

The chain carries TRBV4-3 and TRBJ2-1; TRBD2 is a possible D gene (6 bases). Per the germline V gene, CDR1 is LGHNA and CDR2 is YSLEER. The CDR3 length is 15 residues. V was clipped by 0 bases and J by 5 bases, with 11 bases between them. CDR3 region: CASSQDLGRNNEQFF. The DNA for the CDR3 is TGCGCCAGCAGCCAAGATCTTGGGAGGAACAATGAGCAGTTCTTC.

The chain couples TRBV28 to TRBJ2-3; possible D gene TRBD2, 6 bases. The CDR3 runs 14 residues. Looked up from germline, CDR1 is MDHEN and CDR2 is SYDVKM. This CDR3 is CVIGRGGPTDTQYF. The CDR3, as DNA: TGTGTAATCGGGCGGGGAGGTCCGACAGATACGCAGTATTTT. The full variable domain, completed using reference TRBV28 and TRBJ2-3, is DVKVTQSSRYLVKRTGEKVFLECVQDMDHENMFWYRQDPGLGLRLIYFSYDVKMKEKGDIPEGYSVSREKKERFSLILESASTNQTSMYLCVIGRGGPTDTQYFGPGTRLTVL.

The rearrangement joins TRBV27 to TRBJ2-2, with TRBD2 matching 15 bases. The CDR3 contains 15 residues. J gave up 4 bases and V 6 bases, and 0 bases lay outside the gene matches. Germline assignment: CDR1 MNHEY and CDR2 SMNVEV (reference sequence). CDR3 coding DNA: TGTGCCAGCAGGGGACTAGCGGGGGGCACCGGGGAGCTGTTTTTT. Translation: CASRGLAGGTGELFF.

The genes are TRBV6-5 and TRBJ1-1; D gene unclear. Deletions cut 0 bases from V and 0 bases from J, with 8 bases between. CDR3 size: 15 residues. Germline V gene data show CDR1 as MNHEY and CDR2 as SVGAGI. The CDR3 DNA is TGTGCCAGCAGTTACTCGGCAGGCTTGAACACTGAAGCTTTCTTT. Translating it yields CASSYSAGLNTEAFF.

The rearrangement links TRBV29-1 to TRBJ2-7, with TRBD1 matching 9 bases. CDR1 SQVTM and CDR2 ANQGSEA come from the germline V gene. V lost 6 bases and J lost 4; bases outside the gene matches: 7. The CDR3 is made up of 13 amino acids. Here the CDR3 DNA reads TGCAGCGTCTCGCTTGGACAGGGGTACGAGCAGTACTTC. This gives the protein CSVSLGQGYEQYF.

This clone was seen more than once but under ten times. The gene calls are TRBV4-1 and TRBJ2-7, with 8 bases aligning to TRBD1. This CDR3 region has 13 residues. Germline trimming cut 4 bases from V and 3 bases from J; bases unmatched to any gene: 2. Germline CDR1 and CDR2: MGHRA and YSYEKL. CDR3 DNA sequence: TGCGCCAGCAGCCGCGGACAGGGCTACGAGCAGTACTTC. This translates into CASSRGQGYEQYF.

The chain carries TRBV28 and TRBJ1-5; 8 bases align to TRBD1. Losses at the gene ends were 3 bases for V and 7 bases for J; bases not matched to a gene: 8. The CDR3 contains 15 residues. In germline, CDR1 is MDHEN, CDR2 SYDVKM. CDR3 DNA: TGTGCCAGCAGTTTGGAGGACAGGGTAGGACAGCCCCAGCATTTT. It encodes CASSLEDRVGQPQHF.

The chain is built from TRBV9 and TRBJ1-1; a weak D match, TRBD1 (5 bases). The CDR3 has 14 amino acids. Germline CDR1 and CDR2: SGDLS and YYNGEE. The V gene lost 0 bases and the J gene lost 2 bases, with 8 bases spanning the gap. The DNA for the CDR3 is TGTGCCAGCAGCGTAGGGGGCTTTAACACTGAAGCTTTCTTT. As protein: CASSVGGFNTEAFF.

V is TRBV27 and J is TRBJ2-7, with 12 bases lining up with TRBD1. The length of the CDR3 is 15 residues. Germline CDR1 and CDR2: MNHEY and SMNVEV (reference sequence). With V trimmed by 7 bases and J by 7 bases, 11 bases remained unmatched. CDR3 nucleotides: TGTGCCAGCATCTTAGCCGGGACAGGGGGCTGGGAGCAGTACTTC. Translation gives CASILAGTGGWEQYF.

The CDR3 sequence: CASSPGTAHPSNQPQHF. Written as DNA, the CDR3 is TGTGCCAGTAGTCCTGGGACAGCCCATCCTAGCAATCAGCCCCAGCATTTT. V gene TRBV19 combines with J gene TRBJ1-5, with 7 bases that match TRBD1. V gave up 5 bases and J gave up 0 bases; unmatched junction bases: 10. CDR1 and CDR2 from the germline V gene are LNHDA and SQIVND (reference sequence). The CDR3 is 17 amino acids.

This clone has a single count. In nucleotides, the CDR3 is TGTGCCAGCAGTTTGACCCGCGGGGCCAAAAACATTCAGTACTTC. Translated: CASSLTRGAKNIQYF. The rearrangement joins TRBV27 to TRBJ2-4, with D possibly being TRBD2 (5 bases). The CDR3 covers 15 residues. Germline V lookup: CDR1 MNHEY, CDR2 SMNVEV (reference sequence). With 3 bases removed from V and 1 base from J, the gap between germline ends came to 10 bases.

V and J are TRBV27 and TRBJ1-5; TRBD1 matches 11 bases. The CDR3 spans 16 residues. Germline trimming cut 5 bases from V and 7 bases from J; bases unmatched to any gene: 10. Germline V gene lookup returns CDR1 MNHEY and CDR2 SMNVEV (reference sequence). CDR3 sequence reads: CASSPGGQGAGQPQHF. In DNA form, the CDR3 reads TGTGCCAGCAGTCCAGGCGGACAGGGGGCTGGGCAGCCCCAGCATTTT.

The V and J genes are TRBV18 and TRBJ1-5; D possibly corresponds to TRBD1 (5 bases). Deletions cut 10 bases from V and 7 bases from J, with 17 bases between. CDR1 and CDR2 from the germline V gene are KGHSH and LQKENI. The CDR3 covers 13 residues. The CDR3 nucleotides read TGTGCCACCAACGGGGGTTCACGACAGCCCCAGCATTTT. Translated, it gives CATNGGSRQPQHF. The full variable domain, its missing parts supplied by reference TRBV18 and TRBJ1-5, is NAGVMQNPRHLVRRRGQEARLRCSPMKGHSHVYWYRQLPEEGLKFMVYLQKENIIDESGMPKERFSAEFPKEGPSILRIQQVVRGDSAAYFCATNGGSRQPQHFGDGTRLSIL.

CDR3 sequence reads: CASSFGVSTDTQYF. CDR3 DNA: TGCGCCAGCAGCTTCGGGGTCAGCACAGATACGCAGTATTTT. V usage is TRBV5-1 and J usage is TRBJ2-3; a possible D gene is TRBD2 (5 bases). The CDR3 is 14 amino acids. In germline, CDR1 is SGHRS, CDR2 YFSETQ. Trimming left V 2 bases short and J 0 bases short, with 7 bases between.

CDR3 sequence reads: CASSQDQGSGGAAGELFF. In DNA form, the CDR3 reads TGTGCCAGCAGCCAAGACCAGGGGAGCGGGGGGGCCGCCGGGGAGCTGTTTTTT. This chain joins TRBV4-2 and TRBJ2-2; 10 bases line up with TRBD2. This CDR3 is built from 18 residues. After removal of 0 bases from V and 6 bases from J, the junction contained 10 bases not matched to a gene. Per germline, CDR1 LGHNA and CDR2 YNFKEQ.